The 19 T cell receptor beta chains presented below share a single source sample, sequenced in a study of shared clonotypes between healthy human individuals. Clones were read by immunoSEQ multiplex PCR, and TCRdb kept only the in-frame ones, dropping some. The table includes a few hundred thousand clones, over 60% detected once. Sequenced input: memory CD4+ T cells sorted from blood. Specified subset: CD45RA-negative fraction. The receptors originated from a young man in good health.

The CDR3 sequence is CASSLAGGPNTEAFF. In DNA, the CDR3 is TGTGCCAGCAGTCTGGCCGGGGGCCCAAACACTGAAGCTTTCTTT. V usage is TRBV28 and J usage is TRBJ1-1; maybe TRBD1 (6 bases). The V gene lost 5 bases and the J gene lost 2 bases, with 15 bases spanning the gap. The CDR3 is made up of 15 amino acids. Germline loops: CDR1 MDHEN, CDR2 SYDVKM.

The rearrangement joins TRBV7-8 to TRBJ1-5; D gene ambiguous. The germline V gene has CDR1 SGHVS and CDR2 FQNEAQ. This CDR3 region has 14 residues. The V end lost 5 bases, the J end lost 3 bases, and 11 bases lay between the germline ends. CDR3 loop: CASSPRAVNQPQHF. For the CDR3, the DNA is TGTGCCAGCAGCCCCCGGGCTGTCAATCAGCCCCAGCATTTT.

This clone showed up just a few times. The V gene is TRBV5-6, the J gene TRBJ2-7; a weak D match, TRBD1 (6 bases). CDR1 and CDR2 (germline): SGHDT, YYEEEE. V lost 2 bases and J lost 3, with 18 bases in between. This CDR3 spans 16 amino acids. The CDR3 nucleotides read TGTGCCAGCAGCTTTTTCACAGGGAACGCAATCTACGAGCAGTACTTC. Residues: CASSFFTGNAIYEQYF.

The V call is TRBV27, the J call TRBJ1-2; unclear D gene. This CDR3 region has 12 residues. The V end was cut by 5 bases, the J end by 4 bases, with 8 bases between. The germline V gene has CDR1 MNHEY and CDR2 SMNVEV (reference sequence). DNA for the CDR3: TGTGCCAGCAGTCTAGGGAGCTATGGCTACACCTTC. It yields the protein CASSLGSYGYTF.

A single count supports this clone. The chain is built from TRBV5-5 and TRBJ2-2; 8 nucleotides agree with TRBD1. The CDR3 covers 14 residues. CDR1 and CDR2 (germline): SGHKS, YYEKEE (reference sequence). J lost 7 bases, V lost 5 bases, and 7 bases had no gene match. This CDR3 reads CASRASGGFGELFF. In DNA, the CDR3 is TGTGCCAGCAGAGCTTCAGGGGGCTTCGGGGAGCTGTTTTTT. The full variable domain, its missing parts supplied by reference TRBV5-5 and TRBJ2-2, is DAGVTQSPTHLIKTRGQQVTLRCSPISGHKSVSWYQQVLGQGPQFIFQYYEKEERGRGNFPDRFSARQFPNYSSELNVNALLLGDSALYLCASRASGGFGELFFGEGSRLTVL.

The chain uses TRBV5-4 and TRBJ2-1, with 11 bases identical to TRBD2. The CDR3 has 17 residues. Germline V gene lookup returns CDR1 SGHNT and CDR2 YYREEE (reference sequence). V lost 1 base and J lost 5; bases outside the gene matches: 8. The CDR3 spells CASSLRIGTSGHNEQFF. Here the CDR3 DNA reads TGTGCCAGCAGCTTGAGAATAGGGACTAGCGGTCACAATGAGCAGTTCTTC.

This clone was seen many times. V gene TRBV29-1 combines with J gene TRBJ2-2; either TRBD1 or TRBD2 may supply D (5 bases each). CDR1 is SQVTM, CDR2 ANQGSEA, per germline. The V end lost 6 bases, the J end lost 1 base, and 15 bases lay between the germline ends. CDR3 length: 15 amino acids. CDR3 protein: CSVRTGPMNTGELFF. The CDR3 DNA follows: TGCAGCGTCCGTACGGGGCCAATGAACACCGGGGAGCTGTTTTTT.

The chain couples TRBV6-5 to TRBJ2-3; possible D gene TRBD1, 6 bases. V dropped 6 bases and J dropped 6 bases, with 13 bases sitting between them. The germline CDR1 and CDR2 sequences are MNHEY and SVGAGI. The CDR3 is made up of 13 amino acids. The CDR3 loop is CASSLPGADTQYF. Here the CDR3 DNA reads TGTGCCAGCAGCCTTCCAGGGGCGGATACGCAGTATTTT.

The rearrangement uses TRBV5-4 and TRBJ2-7; 13 nucleotides match TRBD2. This CDR3 region has 15 residues. The J segment lost 5 bases and the V segment lost 0 bases, leaving 2 bases of the junction unmatched. The V gene's germline CDR1 is SGHNT and CDR2 YYREEE (reference sequence). Here the CDR3 DNA reads TGTGCCAGCAGCTTGGGACTAGCGGGAGGCAACGAGCAGTACTTC. Amino acid sequence: CASSLGLAGGNEQYF.

The rearrangement uses TRBV10-3 and TRBJ1-1, with D perhaps TRBD1 (6 bases). This CDR3 is 13 amino acids long. Trimming stripped 4 bases from V and 4 bases from J, with 10 bases between. From germline, CDR1 is ENHRY and CDR2 SYGVKD. The CDR3 nucleotides read TGTGCCATCAGTGCCAGGGGAGGCACTGAAGCTTTCTTT. This encodes CAISARGGTEAFF.

The rearrangement joins TRBV18 to TRBJ1-5, with D perhaps matching TRBD1 (6 bases). The CDR3 contains 15 residues. V was clipped by 0 bases and J by 7 bases, with 13 bases between them. Germline V gene sequence: CDR1 KGHSH, CDR2 LQKENI. Here the CDR3 reads CASSPPIGRGQPQHF. As DNA, the CDR3 is TGTGCCAGCTCACCACCGATTGGCAGGGGCCAGCCCCAGCATTTT.

This chain links TRBV28 with TRBJ1-5; D perhaps matches TRBD1 (5 bases). The CDR3 loop spans 13 amino acids. The germline V and J ends were trimmed by 8 bases and 5 bases, with 13 bases remaining between them. The V gene's germline CDR1 is MDHEN and CDR2 SYDVKM. The CDR3 region has the DNA TGTGCCAGCGGCTTGGGGGGAGATCAGCCCCAGCATTTT. Its protein is CASGLGGDQPQHF.

V gene TRBV29-1 combines with J gene TRBJ2-1; TRBD2 might be the D (6 bases). CDR1 is SQVTM, CDR2 ANQGSEA, per germline. The CDR3 length is 16 residues. V was shortened by 6 bases and J by 9 bases, with 27 bases between the two germline ends. The CDR3 DNA reads TGCAGCGTCCAAAACCGCCTAGGACTATATATTACTGAGCAGTTCTTC. Amino acid sequence: CSVQNRLGLYITEQFF.

The V gene is TRBV15, the J gene TRBJ2-5; 8 bases line up with TRBD2. The length of the CDR3 is 17 residues. V was clipped by 0 bases and J by 6 bases; unmatched bases: 12. Looked up from germline, CDR1 is LNHNV and CDR2 is YYDKDF (reference sequence). The CDR3 spells CATSRENTKSSGQTQYF. The CDR3 DNA follows: TGTGCCACCAGCAGAGAAAACACAAAATCTAGCGGGCAGACCCAGTACTTC.

The chain combines TRBV19 with TRBJ1-1, with TRBD1 as a possible D gene (5 bases). The CDR3 has 14 amino acids. V shed 1 base and J shed 4 bases, with 10 bases lying between them. CDR1 is LNHDA and CDR2 is SQIVND in the germline V gene (reference sequence). The CDR3 DNA is TGTGCCAGTAGTATAGTGGGGCCTTTCACTGAAGCTTTCTTT. Protein: CASSIVGPFTEAFF.

This chain joins TRBV19 and TRBJ1-1; TRBD1 is a possible D gene (6 bases). Germline CDR1 and CDR2: LNHDA and SQIVND (reference sequence). The CDR3 sequence is 13 residues long. The V gene lost 7 bases and the J gene lost 1 base, with 10 bases spanning the gap. CDR3 sequence: CASKDRKNTEAFF. The CDR3 DNA follows: TGTGCCAGTAAAGACAGGAAGAACACTGAAGCTTTCTTT.

This clone was counted at least ten times. The chain links TRBV6-1 to TRBJ1-5; D unresolved. The length of the CDR3 is 15 residues. Germline V gene data show CDR1 as MNHNS and CDR2 as SASEGT. V lost 5 bases to trimming and J lost 2 bases, with 13 bases between them. The CDR3, as DNA: TGTGCCAGCAGTCTAAGATCAAGGGGCAATCAGCCCCAGCATTTT. Amino acids: CASSLRSRGNQPQHF.

V and J are TRBV9 and TRBJ2-5; TRBD2 agrees at 15 bases. From germline, CDR1 is SGDLS and CDR2 YYNGEE. The CDR3 contains 20 residues. Trimming took 3 bases from V and 2 from J; bases not matched to a gene: 14. The CDR3, as DNA: TGTGCCAGCAGCGCCCGGGGACTAGCGGGAGGTGGAGGGGTACAAGAGACCCAGTACTTC. This translates into CASSARGLAGGGGVQETQYF.

This clone was seen a handful of times. This chain uses TRBV11-3 with TRBJ2-6, with TRBD1 identical over 9 bases. With 2 bases clipped from V and 2 bases from J, the junction kept 4 bases outside the gene matches. The CDR3 is 17 residues long. Germline CDR1 and CDR2: SGHNT and YENEEA. This CDR3 is CASSLQQGAAGANVLTF. In DNA, the CDR3 is TGTGCCAGCAGCTTACAACAGGGGGCTGCTGGGGCCAACGTCCTGACTTTC.